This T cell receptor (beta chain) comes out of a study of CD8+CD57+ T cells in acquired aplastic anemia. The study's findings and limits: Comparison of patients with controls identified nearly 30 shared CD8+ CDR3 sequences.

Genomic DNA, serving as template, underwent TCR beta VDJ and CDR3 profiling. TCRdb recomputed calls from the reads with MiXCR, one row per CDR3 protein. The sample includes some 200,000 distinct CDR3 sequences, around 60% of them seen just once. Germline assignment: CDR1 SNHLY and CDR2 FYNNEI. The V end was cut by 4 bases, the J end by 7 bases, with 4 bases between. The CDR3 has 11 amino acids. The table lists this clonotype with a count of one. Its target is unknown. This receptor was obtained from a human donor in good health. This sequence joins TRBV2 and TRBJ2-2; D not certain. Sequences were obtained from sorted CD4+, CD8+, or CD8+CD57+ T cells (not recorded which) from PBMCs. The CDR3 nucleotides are TGTGCCAGCAGTGGAATCGGGGAGCTGTTTTTT. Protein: CASSGIGELFF.